A single sample is the source of the 10 T cell receptor beta chains below, sequenced in a study of blood T cell repertoires in COVID-19. Produced via immunoSEQ multiplex PCR; TCRdb's table is partial and in-frame only. The top ten clones hold approximately 15% of a sample with under 300,000 clones, approximately 82% of them seen once. Sequencing was performed on PBMCs or T cells enriched from blood (not recorded which). The receptors were gathered from a man aged 40-55 years who had recovered from COVID-19.

The chain joins TRBV10-2 to TRBJ2-1, with 9 bases matching TRBD2. V lost 6 bases to trimming and J lost 0 bases; unmatched junction nucleotides: 0. The germline gives CDR1 WSHSY, CDR2 SAAADI. CDR3 size: 14 residues. CDR3 bases: TGCGCCAGCAGACTAGCGGGCTCCTACAATGAGCAGTTCTTC. This codes for CASRLAGSYNEQFF.

This chain links TRBV27 with TRBJ1-1, with TRBD1 identical over 9 bases. Germline V gives CDR1 MNHEY, CDR2 SMNVEV (reference sequence). The junction had 8 bases not matched to a gene; V was cut back by 6 bases and J by 3 bases. The CDR3 is 15 amino acids. This chain's CDR3 is CASSLGQGTYTEAFF. In nucleotides, the CDR3 is TGTGCCAGCAGCCTAGGACAGGGGACGTACACTGAAGCTTTCTTT.

The V gene is TRBV10-1, the J gene TRBJ2-7; TRBD1 matches at 9 bases. The ends lost 6 bases at V and 3 bases at J; junction bases unmatched: 9. The CDR3 consists of 15 residues. CDR1 and CDR2 from the germline V gene are WNHNN and SYGVQD (reference sequence). This CDR3 reads CASSAGTGLNYEQYF. CDR3 DNA sequence: TGCGCCAGCAGCGCCGGGACAGGGCTAAACTACGAGCAGTACTTC.

The chain links TRBV2 to TRBJ2-1; D possibly corresponds to TRBD2 (5 bases). The CDR3 totals 12 residues. CDR1 and CDR2 (germline): SNHLY, FYNNEI. V was trimmed by 4 bases and J by 8 bases, leaving 9 bases between them. The DNA of the CDR3 is TGTGCCAGCAGTGCGGGATGGGATGAGCAGTTCTTC. Protein: CASSAGWDEQFF.

This chain links TRBV3-1 (or the pseudogene TRBV3-2) with TRBJ2-7; TRBD1 matches at 10 bases. CDR3 size: 14 residues. Trimming took 4 bases from V and 7 from J; bases not matched to a gene: 7. From germline, CDR1 is LGHDT and CDR2 YNNKEL (reference sequence). Here the CDR3 DNA reads TGTGCCAGCAGCCGAGACAGGGGGCGCCGGGAGCAGTACTTC. Its translation is CASSRDRGRREQYF.

The chain recombines TRBV7-3 with TRBJ2-5, with TRBD1 matching over 12 bases. Germline V gene lookup returns CDR1 SGHTA and CDR2 FQGTGA. V gave up 5 bases and J gave up 7 bases; unmatched junction bases: 2. The CDR3 loop spans 13 amino acids. CDR3 protein: CASSGTGGGTQYF. The CDR3 bases are TGTGCCAGCAGCGGGACAGGGGGCGGGACCCAGTACTTC. The variable domain in full, with the rest retrieved from reference TRBV7-3 and TRBJ2-5, is GAGVSQTPSNKVTEKGKYVELRCDPISGHTALYWYRQSLGQGPEFLIYFQGTGAADDSGLPNDRFFAVRPEGSVSTLKIQRTERGDSAVYLCASSGTGGGTQYFGPGTRLLVL.

The rearrangement joins TRBV7-2 to TRBJ2-5; weak D call: TRBD2 (5 bases). The germline gives CDR1 SGHTA, CDR2 FQGNSA. This CDR3 has 13 amino acids. The V and J ends lost 5 bases and 5 bases respectively, with 12 bases between them. CDR3 protein: CASSQGREETQYF. For the CDR3, the DNA is TGTGCCAGCAGCCAAGGAAGGGAGGAGACCCAGTACTTC.

This clone occurred a few times. The chain is built from TRBV7-9 and TRBJ1-1; D is uncertain. In germline, CDR1 is SEHNR, CDR2 FQNEAQ (reference sequence). CDR3 length equals 12 residues. V lost 3 bases and J lost 0, with 2 bases in between. The CDR3 protein is CASSFLNTEAFF. The CDR3 region has the DNA TGTGCCAGCAGCTTCTTGAACACTGAAGCTTTCTTT. The full variable domain, completed using reference TRBV7-9 and TRBJ1-1, is DTGVSQNPRHKITKRGQNVTFRCDPISEHNRLYWYRQTLGQGPEFLTYFQNEAQLEKSRLLSDRFSAERPKGSFSTLEIQRTEQGDSAMYLCASSFLNTEAFFGQGTRLTVV.

The rearrangement links TRBV7-9 to TRBJ2-2; D remains ambiguous. V was clipped by 3 bases and J by 0 bases, with 8 bases between them. CDR3 size: 15 residues. CDR1 is SEHNR, CDR2 FQNEAQ, per germline (reference sequence). DNA for the CDR3: TGTGCCAGCAGCTTCAGGCAGGCGAACACCGGGGAGCTGTTTTTT. Its translation is CASSFRQANTGELFF.

Only a few counts were recorded for this clone. The chain couples TRBV28 to TRBJ2-3; maybe TRBD2 (5 bases). This CDR3 is built from 13 residues. Germline CDR1 MDHEN, CDR2 SYDVKM. V shed 6 bases and J shed 2 bases, with 9 bases lying between them. The CDR3 DNA sequence: TGTGCCAGCAGGGACTTCCTCACAGATACGCAGTATTTT. Amino acid sequence: CASRDFLTDTQYF.